One sample yielded the 26 T cell receptor beta chains listed below, sequenced in a study of T-cell reconstitution after alpha-beta-depleted transplantation in children. A library of TCRbeta sequences, prepared with unique molecular identifiers, was generated. TCRdb independently ran MiXCR on the PCR reads; one entry per CDR3 protein. The sample carries over 150,000 distinct CDR3 sequences, 11% recorded once. The sequencing here drew on PBMCs, taken before TCRalphabeta/CD19-depleted stem cell transplant. These receptor sequences come from a boy between 2 and 15 years old with acute myeloid leukemia, due to receive a stem cell transplant.

In its sample, this clonotype was seen many times. The chain couples TRBV29-1 to TRBJ2-7; tentatively, D is TRBD1 (5 bases). Trimming removed 6 bases at V and 0 bases at J, with 9 bases between. The CDR3 covers 12 residues. Germline V CDR1 and CDR2: SQVTM, ANQGSEA. The CDR3 here is CSVSGYSYEQYF. CDR3 DNA: TGCAGCGTCTCAGGGTACTCCTACGAGCAGTACTTC.

This clonotype has ten or more counts. The rearrangement links TRBV2 to TRBJ2-1; 7 bases agree with TRBD2. The CDR3 consists of 15 residues. The germline CDR1 and CDR2 sequences are SNHLY and FYNNEI. With V trimmed by 3 bases and J by 4 bases, 6 bases remained unmatched. Written as DNA, the CDR3 is TGTGCCAGCAGTGAGGGGAGGGCAGGGTACAATGAGCAGTTCTTC. Protein product: CASSEGRAGYNEQFF.

This clonotype was seen more than once but under ten times. CDR3 loop: CASRRDPEAFF. The CDR3 DNA sequence: TGTGCCAGCCGCAGGGACCCTGAAGCTTTCTTT. This chain joins TRBV6-6 and TRBJ1-1, with D maybe TRBD1 (5 bases). The CDR3 covers 11 residues. Germline CDR1 MNHNY, CDR2 SVGAGI (reference sequence). The V end was cut by 8 bases, the J end by 6 bases, with 10 bases between.

As concerns this clonotype: This may be a read error, as it is one base from a much larger clone. The CDR3 loop reads CASRQTGGSYNEKFF. CDR3 nucleotides: TGTGCCAGCAGGCAGACAGGGGGCTCCTACAATGAGAAGTTCTTC. The rearrangement joins TRBV5-5 to TRBJ2-1; 10 positions match TRBD1. This CDR3 is 15 amino acids long. The germline V gene encodes CDR1 SGHKS and CDR2 YYEKEE (reference sequence).

This clonotype has a count of ten or more. The chain joins TRBV10-3 to TRBJ2-1; D gene unclear. CDR3 length equals 14 residues. Germline values: CDR1 ENHRY, CDR2 SYGVKD. Trimming shortened V by 2 bases and J by 6 bases, and 11 bases separated the two germline ends. CDR3 sequence reads: CAISEPSPGNEQFF. Here the CDR3 DNA reads TGTGCCATCAGTGAGCCTAGTCCTGGCAATGAGCAGTTCTTC.

This clonotype was seen ten or more times. The chain links TRBV5-1 to TRBJ2-3, with 10 bases fitting TRBD1. Germline trimming cut 4 bases from V and 4 bases from J; bases unmatched to any gene: 6. Per germline, CDR1 SGHRS and CDR2 YFSETQ. This CDR3 spans 15 amino acids. CDR3 region: CASSHPGQGSDTQYF. The CDR3 DNA reads TGCGCCAGCAGCCATCCGGGACAGGGGTCAGATACGCAGTATTTT.

The table lists this clonotype with many counts. The CDR3 bases are TGCAGTGCTCAACCGATAGCGGGAGGGCCGTATGAGCAGTTCTTC. Its protein product is CSAQPIAGGPYEQFF. This chain links TRBV20-1 with TRBJ2-1, with TRBD2 identical over 11 bases. This CDR3 is 15 amino acids long. Germline V lookup: CDR1 DFQATT, CDR2 SNEGSKA (reference sequence). V lost 5 bases and J lost 8; bases outside the gene matches: 11.

In this sample, this clonotype turned up many times. This chain uses TRBV20-1 with TRBJ2-4, with TRBD2 matching over 8 bases. J gave up 9 bases and V 4 bases, and 11 bases lay outside the gene matches. Germline V CDR1 and CDR2: DFQATT, SNEGSKA (reference sequence). The CDR3 length is 14 residues. CDR3 loop: CSATPGTSKVIQYF. DNA of the CDR3: TGCAGTGCTACCCCGGGGACTAGTAAAGTCATTCAGTACTTC.

With respect to this clonotype: The CDR3 end shows no conserved phenylalanine or tryptophan, and so a read error is likely. This sequence joins TRBV6-6 and TRBJ2-1; D is uncertain. V lost 0 bases, J lost 7 bases, and 4 bases lay in between. The length of the CDR3 is 12 residues. The germline CDR1 and CDR2 sequences are MNHNY and SVGAGI (reference sequence). This chain's CDR3 is CASSYSGNEQFL. DNA for the CDR3: TGTGCCAGCAGTTACTCAGGGAATGAGCAGTTCTTG.

This clonotype was recorded at least ten times. The CDR3 DNA reads as TGCGCCAGCAGCTTGGACGGGAGCTCCTACAATGAGCAGTTCTTC. Translated, it gives CASSLDGSSYNEQFF. This chain links TRBV5-1 with TRBJ2-1; a possible D gene is TRBD2 (6 bases). Between the trimmed V and J ends, which lost 0 bases and 0 bases, there was a span of 7 bases. The CDR3 is 15 amino acids. Germline values: CDR1 SGHRS, CDR2 YFSETQ.

The chain has TRBV3-1 and TRBJ1-1; weak D call: TRBD1 (5 bases). V dropped 0 bases and J dropped 2 bases, with 13 bases sitting between them. Looked up from germline, CDR1 is LGHDT and CDR2 is YNNKEL (reference sequence). This CDR3 comprises 16 residues. The CDR3 DNA sequence: TGTGCCAGCAGCCAAGATGGGTGGGGGACTAACACTGAAGCTTTCTTT. Its translation is CASSQDGWGTNTEAFF.

Regarding this clonotype: This may stem from a read error, because a much larger clone lies one nucleotide away. Since no conserved phenylalanine or tryptophan closes the CDR3, a read error is the likely cause. V usage is TRBV6-1 and J usage is TRBJ2-5; tentatively, D is TRBD1 (6 bases). The V gene's germline CDR1 is MNHNS and CDR2 SASEGT. Trimming took off 7 bases at V and 2 bases at J, with 11 bases between the two ends. This CDR3 is built from 13 residues. The CDR3 DNA is TGTGCCAGCATGTCCCAGGGGCAAGAGACCCAGTACCTC. It encodes CASMSQGQETQYL.

This clonotype was counted a few times. V gene TRBV2 combines with J gene TRBJ1-1, with D possibly TRBD1 on 6 matching bases. The V gene's germline CDR1 is SNHLY and CDR2 FYNNEI. The CDR3 has 13 amino acids. The V and J ends lost 6 bases and 4 bases respectively, with 12 bases between them. The CDR3 loop is CASRADSGTEAFF. The CDR3 DNA sequence: TGTGCCAGCAGGGCGGACAGCGGCACTGAAGCTTTCTTT. Looking up the rest from reference TRBV2 and TRBJ1-1 gives the full variable domain: EPEVTQTPSHQVTQMGQEVILRCVPISNHLYFYWYRQILGQKVEFLVSFYNNEISEKSEIFDDQFSVERPDGSNFTLKIRSTKLEDSAMYFCASRADSGTEAFFGQGTRLTVV.

This clonotype was recorded many times. The V and J genes are TRBV20-1 and TRBJ2-2, with D maybe TRBD1 (7 bases). Trimming took off 0 bases at V and 4 bases at J, with 15 bases between the two ends. The germline V gene has CDR1 DFQATT and CDR2 SNEGSKA (reference sequence). This CDR3 is built from 16 residues. CDR3 nucleotides: TGCAGTGCTAGAGATGTTAGCCAGGGGGGCACCGGGGAGCTGTTTTTT. Protein sequence: CSARDVSQGGTGELFF.

This clonotype was seen ten or more times. The gene calls are TRBV7-8 and TRBJ2-2, with TRBD1 identical over 10 bases. Germline CDR1 is SGHVS and CDR2 is FQNEAQ. V lost 5 bases and J lost 5; bases outside the gene matches: 11. CDR3 size: 17 residues. The CDR3 nucleotides are TGTGCCAGCAGCCGAAGATCGACAGGGGGCCGGACCGGGGAGCTGTTTTTT. This encodes CASSRRSTGGRTGELFF. The full variable domain, with the rest looked up from reference TRBV7-8 and TRBJ2-2, is GAGVSQSPRYKVAKRGQDVALRCDPISGHVSLFWYQQALGQGPEFLTYFQNEAQLDKSGLPSDRFFAERPEGSVSTLKIQRTQQEDSAVYLCASSRRSTGGRTGELFFGEGSRLTVL.

This clonotype appeared many times. The chain uses TRBV20-1 and TRBJ2-7; 14 bases are shared with TRBD2. This CDR3 region has 17 residues. CDR1 and CDR2 from the germline V gene are DFQATT and SNEGSKA (reference sequence). Losses at the gene ends were 4 bases for V and 6 bases for J; bases not matched to a gene: 14. The CDR3: CSATPPPGLAGVGEQYF. The CDR3 DNA reads as TGCAGTGCTACCCCACCACCGGGACTAGCGGGAGTTGGCGAGCAGTACTTC.

This clonotype has ten or more counts. V is TRBV20-1 and J is TRBJ2-1; D unclear. The CDR3 loop spans 10 amino acids. Trimming took 6 bases from V and 12 from J, leaving 12 bases between them. CDR1 DFQATT and CDR2 SNEGSKA come from the germline V gene (reference sequence). The CDR3 bases are TGCAGTGCCCTTAACGGGCCGCAGTTCTTC. Translating it yields CSALNGPQFF.

In this sample, this clonotype turned up many times. The chain links TRBV6-5 to TRBJ1-4, with a weak D call TRBD1 (5 bases). V was cut by 0 bases and J by 8 bases, with 10 bases left in between. The V gene's germline CDR1 is MNHEY and CDR2 SVGAGI. The CDR3 has 14 amino acids. CDR3 DNA sequence: TGTGCCAGCAGTTACTCCCAGGGCCGGGAAAAACTGTTTTTT. Its translation: CASSYSQGREKLFF.

This clonotype was seen repeatedly, ten times or more. V usage is TRBV28 and J usage is TRBJ2-5; TRBD2 is a possible D gene (6 bases). V dropped 3 bases and J dropped 3 bases, with 14 bases sitting between them. Germline V CDR1 and CDR2: MDHEN, SYDVKM. The CDR3 loop spans 15 amino acids. This CDR3 reads CASSLRGRPEETQYF. The CDR3 DNA sequence: TGTGCCAGCAGTTTGCGGGGTCGGCCCGAAGAGACCCAGTACTTC. Full variable domain (remainder filled in from reference TRBV28 and TRBJ2-5): DVKVTQSSRYLVKRTGEKVFLECVQDMDHENMFWYRQDPGLGLRLIYFSYDVKMKEKGDIPEGYSVSREKKERFSLILESASTNQTSMYLCASSLRGRPEETQYFGPGTRLLVL.

J is TRBJ2-3 and V is TRBV7-8; D may be TRBD2 (6 bases). Looked up from germline, CDR1 is SGHVS and CDR2 is FQNEAQ. This CDR3 comprises 15 residues. V was cut by 5 bases and J by 6 bases, with 18 bases left in between. Written as DNA, the CDR3 is TGTGCCAGCAGCGCAGGAGGGGCCCCAGTGGATACGCAGTATTTT. It codes for CASSAGGAPVDTQYF.

This clonotype was counted ten times or more. The chain couples TRBV9 to TRBJ1-2; perhaps TRBD1 as D (5 bases). Germline CDR1 and CDR2: SGDLS and YYNGEE. The CDR3 runs to 14 residues. V was trimmed by 4 bases and J by 8 bases, leaving 18 bases between them. The CDR3 DNA is TGTGCCAGCAGCCCCCGGGACGCCGCGGGAGGCTACACCTTC. Protein product: CASSPRDAAGGYTF.

Many counts were recorded for this clonotype. V gene TRBV5-1 combines with J gene TRBJ2-7; 9 bases fit TRBD1. Germline V gives CDR1 SGHRS, CDR2 YFSETQ. The ends lost 3 bases at V and 4 bases at J; junction bases unmatched: 17. The CDR3 sequence is 18 residues long. CDR3 nucleotides: TGCGCCAGCAGCTCCCTACCCGGACAGGGGCAGGAGAGATACGAGCAGTACTTC. The encoded protein is CASSSLPGQGQERYEQYF.

This clonotype came up many times. CDR3 nucleotide sequence: TGCGCCAGCAGCTTGGGCCAGGGGGCGACCTACGAGCAGTACTTC. Translating gives CASSLGQGATYEQYF. This rearrangement joins TRBV5-1 to TRBJ2-7; 8 nucleotides match TRBD1. J was trimmed by 2 bases and V by 0 bases; bases with no gene match: 4. The CDR3 consists of 15 residues. Germline V gene sequence: CDR1 SGHRS, CDR2 YFSETQ.

The table lists this clonotype with many counts. V is TRBV7-9 and J is TRBJ2-5, with D unclear. Between the trimmed V and J ends, which lost 5 bases and 7 bases, there was a span of 17 bases. The CDR3 extends over 14 amino acids. Germline assignment: CDR1 SEHNR and CDR2 FQNEAQ (reference sequence). This CDR3 reads CASSIFTVLGTQYF. CDR3 sequence (DNA): TGTGCCAGCAGCATTTTTACAGTCCTGGGGACCCAGTACTTC.

This clonotype was counted many times. The CDR3 nucleotides are TGTGCCAGCAGCCCCCCAGGTAGTGAGACCCAGTACTTC. This sequence encodes CASSPPGSETQYF. This rearrangement joins TRBV7-3 to TRBJ2-5; D uncertain. CDR3 length: 13 amino acids. The germline V gene has CDR1 SGHTA and CDR2 FQGTGA. Deletions cut 5 bases from V and 5 bases from J, with 12 bases between. The whole variable domain, filled in from reference TRBV7-3 and TRBJ2-5, reads GAGVSQTPSNKVTEKGKYVELRCDPISGHTALYWYRQSLGQGPEFLIYFQGTGAADDSGLPNDRFFAVRPEGSVSTLKIQRTERGDSAVYLCASSPPGSETQYFGPGTRLLVL.

This clonotype was seen at least ten times. This sequence joins TRBV6-5 and TRBJ1-1; D is undetermined. Trimming removed 0 bases from V and 0 bases from J, with 8 bases in between. The CDR3 runs 15 residues. Germline-derived CDR1 and CDR2 are MNHEY and SVGAGI. The CDR3 sequence is CASSYSGVLNTEAFF. In DNA, the CDR3 is TGTGCCAGCAGTTACTCGGGAGTACTGAACACTGAAGCTTTCTTT.